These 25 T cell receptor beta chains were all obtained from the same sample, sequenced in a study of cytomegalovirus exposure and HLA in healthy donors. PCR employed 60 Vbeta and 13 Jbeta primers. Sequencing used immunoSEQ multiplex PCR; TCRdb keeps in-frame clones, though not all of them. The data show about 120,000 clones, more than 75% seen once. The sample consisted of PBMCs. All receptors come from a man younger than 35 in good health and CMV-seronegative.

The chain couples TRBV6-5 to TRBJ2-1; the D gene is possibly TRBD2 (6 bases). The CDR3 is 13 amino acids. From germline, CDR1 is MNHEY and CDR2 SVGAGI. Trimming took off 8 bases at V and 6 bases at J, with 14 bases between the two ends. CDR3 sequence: CASGRGGGNEQFF. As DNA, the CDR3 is TGTGCCAGCGGGCGGGGTGGGGGCAATGAGCAGTTCTTC.

CDR3 sequence (DNA): TGTGCCAGCTCACGGCGGGAGGGTAACACTGAAGCTTTCTTT. This gives the protein CASSRREGNTEAFF. The V gene is TRBV18, the J gene TRBJ1-1, with D unclear. The CDR3 runs to 14 residues. Germline CDR1 is KGHSH and CDR2 is LQKENI. Between the trimmed V and J ends, which lost 4 bases and 2 bases, there was a span of 11 bases.

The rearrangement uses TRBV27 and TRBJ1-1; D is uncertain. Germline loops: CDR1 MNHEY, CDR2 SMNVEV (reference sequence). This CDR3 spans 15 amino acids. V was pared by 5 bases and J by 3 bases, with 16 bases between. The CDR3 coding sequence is TGTGCCAGCAGTAAAGACTCCCGAAGGTACACTGAAGCTTTCTTT. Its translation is CASSKDSRRYTEAFF.

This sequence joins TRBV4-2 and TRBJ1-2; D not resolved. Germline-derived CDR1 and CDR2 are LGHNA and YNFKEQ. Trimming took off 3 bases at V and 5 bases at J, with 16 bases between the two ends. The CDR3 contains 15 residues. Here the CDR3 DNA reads TGTGCCAGCAGCCAGGGGTCGGGAGGAGGATATGGCTACACCTTC. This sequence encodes CASSQGSGGGYGYTF.

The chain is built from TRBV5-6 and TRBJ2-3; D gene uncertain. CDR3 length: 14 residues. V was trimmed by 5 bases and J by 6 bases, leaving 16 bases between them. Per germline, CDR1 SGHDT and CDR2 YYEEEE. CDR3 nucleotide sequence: TGTGCCAGCAGGTCGATGGGCGTTGGGGATACGCAGTATTTT. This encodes CASRSMGVGDTQYF. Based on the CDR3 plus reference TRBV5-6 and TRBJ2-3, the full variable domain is DAGVTQSPTHLIKTRGQQVTLRCSPKSGHDTVSWYQQALGQGPQFIFQYYEEEERQRGNFPDRFSGHQFPNYSSELNVNALLLGDSALYLCASRSMGVGDTQYFGPGTRLTVL.

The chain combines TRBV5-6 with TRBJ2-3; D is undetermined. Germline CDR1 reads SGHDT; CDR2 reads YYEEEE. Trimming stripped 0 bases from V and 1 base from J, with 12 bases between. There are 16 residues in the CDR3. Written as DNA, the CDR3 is TGTGCCAGCAGCTTGGTCGTCTTGGCGGGCACAGATACGCAGTATTTT. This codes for CASSLVVLAGTDTQYF.

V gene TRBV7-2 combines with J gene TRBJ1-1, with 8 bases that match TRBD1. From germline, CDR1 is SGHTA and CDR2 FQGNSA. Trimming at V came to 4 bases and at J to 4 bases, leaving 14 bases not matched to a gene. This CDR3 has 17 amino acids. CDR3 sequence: CASSSLGQGSRSTEAFF. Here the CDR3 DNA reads TGTGCCAGCAGCTCCCTAGGACAGGGATCGAGGAGCACTGAAGCTTTCTTT.

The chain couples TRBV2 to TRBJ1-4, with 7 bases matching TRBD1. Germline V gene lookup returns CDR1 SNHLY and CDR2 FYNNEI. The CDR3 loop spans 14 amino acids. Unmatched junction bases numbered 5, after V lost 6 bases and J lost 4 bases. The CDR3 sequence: CASSRTGINEKLFF. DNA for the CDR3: TGTGCCAGCAGCCGGACAGGTATTAATGAAAAACTGTTTTTT. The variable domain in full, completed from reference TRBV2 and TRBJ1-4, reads EPEVTQTPSHQVTQMGQEVILRCVPISNHLYFYWYRQILGQKVEFLVSFYNNEISEKSEIFDDQFSVERPDGSNFTLKIRSTKLEDSAMYFCASSRTGINEKLFFGSGTQLSVL.

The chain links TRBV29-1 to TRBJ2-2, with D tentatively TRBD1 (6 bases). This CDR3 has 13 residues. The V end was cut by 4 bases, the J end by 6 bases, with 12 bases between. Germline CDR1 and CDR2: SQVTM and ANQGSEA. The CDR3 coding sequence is TGCAGCGTTGTGCTTAGGGGGTCCGGGGAGCTGTTTTTT. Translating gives CSVVLRGSGELFF.

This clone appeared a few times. The CDR3 loop is CATSGGWSSYNSPLHF. Here the CDR3 DNA reads TGTGCCACTTCGGGGGGTTGGAGCTCCTATAATTCACCCCTCCACTTT. The gene calls are TRBV25-1 and TRBJ1-6, with a possible D match to TRBD1 (5 bases). CDR3 length: 16 amino acids. Trimming stripped 10 bases from V and 0 bases from J, with 16 bases between. Germline V gene data show CDR1 as MGHDK and CDR2 as SYGVNS. Full variable domain (rest looked up from reference TRBV25-1 and TRBJ1-6): EADIYQTPRYLVIGTGKKITLECSQTMGHDKMYWYQQDPGMELHLIHYSYGVNSTEKGDLSSESTVSRIRTEHFPLTLESARPSHTSQYLCATSGGWSSYNSPLHFGNGTRLTVT.

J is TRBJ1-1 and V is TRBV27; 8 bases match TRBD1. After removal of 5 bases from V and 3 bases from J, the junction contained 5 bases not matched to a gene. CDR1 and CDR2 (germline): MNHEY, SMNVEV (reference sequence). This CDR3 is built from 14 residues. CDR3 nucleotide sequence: TGTGCCAGCAGTCCTAACAGGGGGTACACTGAAGCTTTCTTT. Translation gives CASSPNRGYTEAFF.

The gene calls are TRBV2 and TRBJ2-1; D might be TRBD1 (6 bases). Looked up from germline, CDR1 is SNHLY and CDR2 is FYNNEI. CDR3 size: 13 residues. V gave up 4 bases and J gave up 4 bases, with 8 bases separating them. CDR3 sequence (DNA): TGTGCCAGCAGTGCCGGGACATACAATGAGCAGTTCTTC. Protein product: CASSAGTYNEQFF.

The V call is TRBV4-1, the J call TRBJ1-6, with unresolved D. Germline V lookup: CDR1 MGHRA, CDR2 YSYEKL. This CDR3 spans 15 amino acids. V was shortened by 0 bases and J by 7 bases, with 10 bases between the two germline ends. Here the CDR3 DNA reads TGCGCCAGCAGCCAAGAATCCGGTAACAATTCACCCCTCCACTTT. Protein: CASSQESGNNSPLHF.

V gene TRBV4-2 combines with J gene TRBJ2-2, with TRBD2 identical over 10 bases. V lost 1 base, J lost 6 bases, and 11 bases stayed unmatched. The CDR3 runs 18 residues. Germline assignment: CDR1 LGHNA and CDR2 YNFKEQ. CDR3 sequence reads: CASSQVFQSGGASGELFF. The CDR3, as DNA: TGTGCCAGCAGCCAAGTATTTCAAAGCGGGGGGGCCTCCGGGGAGCTGTTTTTT.

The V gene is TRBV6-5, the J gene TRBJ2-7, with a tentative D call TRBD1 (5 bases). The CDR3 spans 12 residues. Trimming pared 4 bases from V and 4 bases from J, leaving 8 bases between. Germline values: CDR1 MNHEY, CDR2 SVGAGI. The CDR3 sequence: CASSLRGYEQYF. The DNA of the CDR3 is TGTGCCAGCAGTTTAAGGGGTTACGAGCAGTACTTC.

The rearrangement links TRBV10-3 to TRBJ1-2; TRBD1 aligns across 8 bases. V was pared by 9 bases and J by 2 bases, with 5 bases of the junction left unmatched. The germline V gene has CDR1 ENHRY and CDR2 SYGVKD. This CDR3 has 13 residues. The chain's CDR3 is CAIFGQGNYGYTF. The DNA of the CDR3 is TGTGCCATTTTCGGACAGGGCAACTATGGCTACACCTTC.

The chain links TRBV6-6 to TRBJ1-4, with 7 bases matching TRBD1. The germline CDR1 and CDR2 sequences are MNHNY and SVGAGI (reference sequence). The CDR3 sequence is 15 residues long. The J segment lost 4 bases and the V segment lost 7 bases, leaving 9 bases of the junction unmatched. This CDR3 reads CASTETGSGNEKLFF. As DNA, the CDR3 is TGTGCCAGCACCGAGACAGGGTCTGGTAATGAAAAACTGTTTTTT.

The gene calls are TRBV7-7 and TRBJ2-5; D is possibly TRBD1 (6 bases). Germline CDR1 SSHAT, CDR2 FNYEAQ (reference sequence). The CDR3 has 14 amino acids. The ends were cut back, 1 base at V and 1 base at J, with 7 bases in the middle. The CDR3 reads CASSLGRGQETQYF. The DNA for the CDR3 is TGTGCCAGCAGCTTAGGCAGGGGCCAAGAGACCCAGTACTTC. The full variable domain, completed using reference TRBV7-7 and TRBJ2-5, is GAGVSQSPRYKVTKRGQDVTLRCDPISSHATLYWYQQALGQGPEFLTYFNYEAQPDKSGLPSDRFSAERPEGSISTLTIQRTEQRDSAMYRCASSLGRGQETQYFGPGTRLLVL.

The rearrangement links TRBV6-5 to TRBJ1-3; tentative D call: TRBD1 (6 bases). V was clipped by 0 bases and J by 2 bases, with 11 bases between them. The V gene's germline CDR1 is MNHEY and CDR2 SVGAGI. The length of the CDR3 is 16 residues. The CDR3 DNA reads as TGTGCCAGCAGTTACTCTGGCACAGGGCCTGGAAACACCATATATTTT. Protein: CASSYSGTGPGNTIYF.

CDR3 DNA: TGTGCCACCCGGACACTAAACACCGGGGAGCTGTTTTTT. Its translation: CATRTLNTGELFF. This chain connects TRBV19 to TRBJ2-2; D perhaps matches TRBD1 (5 bases). CDR1 and CDR2 (germline): LNHDA, SQIVND (reference sequence). The CDR3 has 13 amino acids. V gave up 10 bases and J gave up 2 bases, with 11 bases separating them.

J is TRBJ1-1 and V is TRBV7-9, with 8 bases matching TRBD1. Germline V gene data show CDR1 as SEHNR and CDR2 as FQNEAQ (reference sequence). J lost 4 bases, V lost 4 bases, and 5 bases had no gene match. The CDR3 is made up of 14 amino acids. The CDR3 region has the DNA TGTGCCAGCAGCTCCTCAGGGGGCGCCACTGAAGCTTTCTTT. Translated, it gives CASSSSGGATEAFF.

The CDR3 DNA reads TGTGCCAGCAGCTTGGCGGAACAGGGGGGCGCCGGCGAGCAGTACTTC. This gives the protein CASSLAEQGGAGEQYF. The chain uses TRBV5-6 and TRBJ2-7; TRBD1 matches 8 bases. V shed 0 bases and J 6 bases; nucleotides not matched to a gene: 11. Germline V CDR1 and CDR2: SGHDT, YYEEEE. The CDR3 length is 16 residues.

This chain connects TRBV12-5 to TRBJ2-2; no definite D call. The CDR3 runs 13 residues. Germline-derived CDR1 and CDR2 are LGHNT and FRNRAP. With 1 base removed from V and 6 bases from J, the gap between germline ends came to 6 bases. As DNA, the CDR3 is TGTGCTAGTGGTTTGGGAAGCTCCGGGGAGCTGTTTTTT. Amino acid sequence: CASGLGSSGELFF. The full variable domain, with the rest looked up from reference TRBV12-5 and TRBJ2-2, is DARVTQTPRHKVTEMGQEVTMRCQPILGHNTVFWYRQTMMQGLELLAYFRNRAPLDDSGMPKDRFSAEMPDATLATLKIQPSEPRDSAVYFCASGLGSSGELFFGEGSRLTVL.

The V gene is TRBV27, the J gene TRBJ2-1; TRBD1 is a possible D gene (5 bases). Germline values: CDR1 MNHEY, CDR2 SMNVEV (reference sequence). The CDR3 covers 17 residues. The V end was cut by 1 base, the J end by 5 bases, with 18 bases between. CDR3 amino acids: CASSLLSPGHPNNEQFF. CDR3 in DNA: TGTGCCAGCAGTTTATTATCCCCCGGACACCCCAACAATGAGCAGTTCTTC.

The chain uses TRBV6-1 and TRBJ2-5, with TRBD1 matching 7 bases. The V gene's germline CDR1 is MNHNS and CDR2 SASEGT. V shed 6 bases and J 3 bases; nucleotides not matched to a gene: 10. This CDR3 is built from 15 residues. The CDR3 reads CASRTDRWAKETQYF. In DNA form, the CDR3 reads TGTGCCAGCAGAACGGACAGGTGGGCCAAAGAGACCCAGTACTTC.